These 30 T cell receptor beta chains were all obtained from the same sample, sequenced in a study of beta chain features in type 1 diabetes. Study conclusions and caveats: TCRB CDR3s were moderately but significantly shorter in Type 1 diabetes patients in all four CD4+ subsets.

TCRB transcripts that were expressed got sequenced, as all of the isolated RNA had been reverse transcribed. The assay was immunoSEQ multiplex PCR, and TCRdb's table has in-frame clones only and misses some. The table includes 630,000 or so clones, around an eighth detected once. The antigens these receptors bind are not known. Sequencing was performed on naive CD4+ T cells from blood. These receptors all come from a man aged 18 to 30 with type 1 diabetes.

V gene TRBV19 combines with J gene TRBJ2-3, with a weak D call TRBD2 (5 bases). V gave up 3 bases and J gave up 5 bases, with 6 bases separating them. The length of the CDR3 is 12 residues. Per the germline V gene, CDR1 is LNHDA and CDR2 is SQIVND (reference sequence). The CDR3 DNA reads as TGTGCCAGTAGTATCCGGGAAGATACGCAGTATTTT. Translating it yields CASSIREDTQYF.

About this clone itself: Other nucleotide sequences in the sample specify the same CDR3. The chain is built from TRBV18 and TRBJ2-5; D may match TRBD1 or TRBD2 (5 bases each). The germline V gene encodes CDR1 KGHSH and CDR2 LQKENI. V gave up 1 base and J gave up 4 bases, with 7 bases separating them. The CDR3 length is 13 residues. CDR3 DNA sequence: TGTGCCAGCTCACCACGTGGGGGAGAGACCCAGTACTTC. Amino acid sequence: CASSPRGGETQYF.

This clone has a handful of counts. The chain couples TRBV6-5 to TRBJ2-2, with 8 bases that match TRBD2. The J segment lost 5 bases and the V segment lost 7 bases, leaving 3 bases of the junction unmatched. This CDR3 is 13 amino acids long. Germline-derived CDR1 and CDR2 are MNHEY and SVGAGI. The CDR3 protein is CASTKRGTGELFF. In nucleotides, the CDR3 is TGTGCCAGCACAAAGCGGGGGACCGGGGAGCTGTTTTTT.

The table lists this clone with a few counts. This chain links TRBV5-1 with TRBJ2-1; D is uncertain. The CDR3 totals 14 residues. V lost 0 bases and J 6 bases, leaving 10 bases between the germline ends. Germline V lookup: CDR1 SGHRS, CDR2 YFSETQ. The CDR3 nucleotides read TGCGCCAGCAGCTTGGCCGGCAGCCGCAATGAGCAGTTCTTC. Translated, it gives CASSLAGSRNEQFF.

The V and J genes are TRBV7-6 and TRBJ2-7; TRBD1 agrees at 8 bases. J was trimmed by 3 bases and V by 1 base; bases with no gene match: 2. Germline assignment: CDR1 SGHVS and CDR2 FNYEAQ. CDR3 length equals 14 residues. The CDR3 DNA sequence: TGTGCCAGCAGCTTAGGGACAGGGATCTACGAGCAGTACTTC. Translation gives CASSLGTGIYEQYF.

The DNA of the CDR3 is TGTGCCTGGAGAACAGGGGGGTTAATAGGTGAGCAGTTCTTC. This codes for CAWRTGGLIGEQFF. The chain couples TRBV30 to TRBJ2-1, with 8 bases aligning to TRBD1. The CDR3 covers 14 residues. V shed 3 bases and J 9 bases; nucleotides not matched to a gene: 10. Germline CDR1 GTSNPN, CDR2 SVGIG (reference sequence).

This clone turned up a few times. This chain connects TRBV29-1 to TRBJ2-1; possibly TRBD1 for D (5 bases). This CDR3 region has 16 residues. V shed 4 bases and J shed 3 bases, with 19 bases lying between them. Germline CDR1 SQVTM, CDR2 ANQGSEA. In DNA form, the CDR3 reads TGCAGCGTTGGGGGTTTGGGTGGTACAGGCTACAATGAGCAGTTCTTC. Amino acid sequence: CSVGGLGGTGYNEQFF.

This clone has only a few counts. This rearrangement joins TRBV14 to TRBJ2-2, with a tentative D call TRBD2 (5 bases). The CDR3 length is 14 residues. Per germline, CDR1 SGHDN and CDR2 FVKESK. With 4 bases removed from V and 4 bases from J, the gap between germline ends came to 10 bases. The CDR3 loop reads CASSPQSGTGELFF. DNA for the CDR3: TGTGCCAGCAGCCCTCAGAGCGGCACCGGGGAGCTGTTTTTT.

This clone was counted a few times. The J gene is TRBJ2-5, the V gene TRBV5-4; TRBD1 matches at 8 bases. Trimming cost V 3 bases and J 0 bases; bases outside gene matches: 10. Germline CDR1 and CDR2: SGHNT and YYREEE (reference sequence). CDR3 length: 17 residues. CDR3 nucleotide sequence: TGTGCCAGCAGCTCACCATCCAGGACAGGGCACCAAGAGACCCAGTACTTC. Amino acids: CASSSPSRTGHQETQYF.

This chain links TRBV4-3 with TRBJ1-6; tentative D call: TRBD1 (5 bases). The CDR3 extends over 18 amino acids. Germline assignment: CDR1 LGHNA and CDR2 YSLEER. Deletions cut 0 bases from V and 6 bases from J, with 18 bases between. The CDR3 here is CASSQDRGGAGVNSPLHF. DNA of the CDR3: TGCGCCAGCAGCCAAGATCGGGGTGGGGCCGGGGTTAATTCACCCCTCCACTTT.

This clone appeared a few times. V usage is TRBV6-5 and J usage is TRBJ1-1, with D uncertain. Germline V lookup: CDR1 MNHEY, CDR2 SVGAGI. Trimming shortened V by 0 bases and J by 7 bases, and 9 bases separated the two germline ends. The CDR3 is made up of 13 amino acids. The CDR3 protein is CASSYSVEGEAFF. CDR3 DNA: TGTGCCAGCAGTTACTCGGTAGAGGGTGAAGCTTTCTTT.

This clone has more than one count but fewer than ten. The chain recombines TRBV4-2 with TRBJ1-2; the match to TRBD1 covers 8 bases. Germline V gives CDR1 LGHNA, CDR2 YNFKEQ. The trim removed 4 bases at V and 2 bases at J, leaving 3 bases unmatched. The CDR3 is made up of 14 amino acids. The CDR3 loop is CASSPRTGNYGYTF. The CDR3 coding sequence is TGTGCCAGCAGCCCTAGGACAGGGAACTATGGCTACACCTTC.

This clone has just a few counts. V and J are TRBV29-1 and TRBJ1-5, with D perhaps matching TRBD1 (6 bases). CDR1 and CDR2 (germline): SQVTM, ANQGSEA. The CDR3 spans 14 residues. V shed 6 bases and J shed 2 bases, with 14 bases lying between them. The CDR3, as DNA: TGCAGCGTGCGTAAGGGGGAGGGCAATCAGCCCCAGCATTTT. Translating gives CSVRKGEGNQPQHF.

The chain links TRBV5-6 to TRBJ1-1; 7 positions match TRBD1. CDR3 length equals 15 residues. Unmatched junction bases numbered 9, after V lost 3 bases and J lost 4 bases. Germline assignment: CDR1 SGHDT and CDR2 YYEEEE. The CDR3 here is CASSSSTGSFTEAFF. The CDR3 coding sequence is TGTGCCAGCAGCTCTTCGACAGGGTCCTTCACTGAAGCTTTCTTT.

The chain employs TRBV4-3 and TRBJ1-4, with D uncertain. Germline V gene data show CDR1 as LGHNA and CDR2 as YSLEER. The CDR3 runs to 16 residues. With 4 bases removed from V and 5 bases from J, the gap between germline ends came to 17 bases. In nucleotides, the CDR3 is TGCGCCAGCAGCCCGGGAGCCCGGAGTTTAAATGAAAAACTGTTTTTT. It codes for CASSPGARSLNEKLFF.

CDR3 residues: CASSSETILGEQYF. CDR3 DNA sequence: TGTGCCAGCAGTTCCGAGACTATACTAGGCGAGCAGTACTTC. V and J are TRBV27 and TRBJ2-7; D possibly corresponds to TRBD2 (5 bases). The CDR3 is made up of 14 amino acids. Germline CDR1 reads MNHEY; CDR2 reads SMNVEV (reference sequence). Trimming removed 4 bases from V and 6 bases from J, with 16 bases in between.

The chain uses TRBV7-9 and TRBJ1-1, with D perhaps matching TRBD1 (5 bases). This CDR3 is built from 14 residues. Trimming shortened V by 1 base and J by 4 bases, and 10 bases separated the two germline ends. Germline CDR1 and CDR2: SEHNR and FQNEAQ (reference sequence). This CDR3 is CASSLGGRGTEAFF. CDR3 bases: TGTGCCAGCAGCTTAGGAGGGAGGGGCACTGAAGCTTTCTTT. Using reference TRBV7-9 and TRBJ1-1 for the parts outside the CDR3, the full variable domain is DTGVSQNPRHKITKRGQNVTFRCDPISEHNRLYWYRQTLGQGPEFLTYFQNEAQLEKSRLLSDRFSAERPKGSFSTLEIQRTEQGDSAMYLCASSLGGRGTEAFFGQGTRLTVV.

The chain links TRBV14 to TRBJ2-3, with 7 nucleotides matching TRBD2. V lost 0 bases to trimming and J lost 10 bases; unmatched junction nucleotides: 7. The CDR3 is 14 residues long. Germline V lookup: CDR1 SGHDN, CDR2 FVKESK. The CDR3 reads CASSQEAGETSQYF. The CDR3 DNA reads as TGTGCCAGCAGCCAAGAGGCGGGAGAGACTTCGCAGTATTTT.

The CDR3 protein is CASSLARTSSYEQYF. CDR3 bases: TGTGCCAGCAGCTTAGCGCGTACTAGCTCCTACGAGCAGTACTTC. The chain has TRBV7-9 and TRBJ2-7; TRBD2 is a possible D gene (5 bases). The CDR3 length is 15 residues. CDR1 is SEHNR and CDR2 is FQNEAQ in the germline V gene (reference sequence). Trimming stripped 0 bases from V and 0 bases from J, with 9 bases between. The variable domain in full, completed from reference TRBV7-9 and TRBJ2-7, reads DTGVSQNPRHKITKRGQNVTFRCDPISEHNRLYWYRQTLGQGPEFLTYFQNEAQLEKSRLLSDRFSAERPKGSFSTLEIQRTEQGDSAMYLCASSLARTSSYEQYFGPGTRLTVT.

This rearrangement joins TRBV7-9 to TRBJ1-2, with a weak D call TRBD1 (5 bases). In germline, CDR1 is SEHNR, CDR2 FQNEAQ (reference sequence). The CDR3 is 14 residues long. V was cut by 0 bases and J by 5 bases, with 10 bases left in between. CDR3 protein: CASSLAGRAYGYTF. CDR3 coding DNA: TGTGCCAGCAGCTTAGCGGGCAGGGCGTATGGCTACACCTTC.

This clone was counted a few times. The rearrangement uses TRBV7-2 and TRBJ2-7; 8 bases are a match to TRBD1. CDR3 length: 13 residues. J lost 5 bases, V lost 5 bases, and 5 bases had no gene match. Germline-derived CDR1 and CDR2 are SGHTA and FQGNSA. The CDR3 DNA is TGTGCCAGCAGCACCCGGACAGGGAACGAGCAGTACTTC. This translates into CASSTRTGNEQYF.

This sequence joins TRBV6-5 and TRBJ2-1; perhaps TRBD1 as D (5 bases). Trimming took off 7 bases at V and 4 bases at J, with 8 bases between the two ends. In germline, CDR1 is MNHEY, CDR2 SVGAGI. The CDR3 length is 12 residues. This CDR3 is CASTDSYNEQFF. The CDR3 DNA sequence: TGTGCCAGCACCGACAGTTACAATGAGCAGTTCTTC.

This clone was recorded a few times. The rearrangement uses TRBV7-2 and TRBJ2-7; 7 nucleotides match TRBD1. Germline assignment: CDR1 SGHTA and CDR2 FQGNSA. This CDR3 is built from 15 residues. Germline trimming cut 3 bases from V and 5 bases from J; bases unmatched to any gene: 10. CDR3 amino acids: CASSFPGTAKNEQYF. CDR3 nucleotide sequence: TGTGCCAGCAGCTTTCCCGGGACAGCTAAAAACGAGCAGTACTTC. The entire variable domain, with the rest obtained from reference TRBV7-2 and TRBJ2-7, is as follows: GAGVSQSPSNKVTEKGKDVELRCDPISGHTALYWYRQSLGQGLEFLIYFQGNSAPDKSGLPSDRFSAERTGGSVSTLTIQRTQQEDSAVYLCASSFPGTAKNEQYFGPGTRLTVT.

Concerning this clone itself: The junction departs from germline at one end; a sequencing error may be responsible. This rearrangement joins TRBV7-7 to TRBJ2-2, with 9 positions matching TRBD1. In germline, CDR1 is SSHAT, CDR2 FNYEAQ (reference sequence). The CDR3 is 15 residues long. The CDR3 loop reads CASSPGQGNTGELFF. The CDR3 coding sequence is TGTGCTAGCAGCCCGGGACAGGGGAACACCGGGGAGCTGTTTTTT. Looking up the rest from reference TRBV7-7 and TRBJ2-2 gives the full variable domain: GAGVSQSPRYKVTKRGQDVTLRCDPISSHATLYWYQQALGQGPEFLTYFNYEAQPDKSGLPSDRFSAERPEGSISTLTIQRTEQRDSAMYRCASSPGQGNTGELFFGEGSRLTVL.

In its sample, this clone was seen a few times. The chain combines TRBV29-1 with TRBJ1-5; D remains unclear. V was clipped by 7 bases and J by 7 bases, with 14 bases between them. The germline V gene encodes CDR1 SQVTM and CDR2 ANQGSEA. This CDR3 is built from 12 residues. In nucleotides, the CDR3 is TGCAGCGCCTACATTGTCGGGCAGCCCCAGCATTTT. Protein sequence: CSAYIVGQPQHF.

The rearrangement uses TRBV7-9 and TRBJ1-2, with TRBD1 identical over 8 bases. Germline CDR1 and CDR2: SEHNR and FQNEAQ (reference sequence). The V and J ends lost 3 bases and 1 base, in that order; junction bases with no gene match: 4. The CDR3 has 15 amino acids. The DNA of the CDR3 is TGTGCCAGCAGCTTTTGGGACAGGAGTAACTATGGCTACACCTTC. Translation gives CASSFWDRSNYGYTF.

The rearrangement links TRBV13 to TRBJ2-5; a weak D match, TRBD1 (5 bases). The DNA end lines up better with TRBJ2-7; the J call may be wrong. The CDR3 contains 15 residues. Germline V gives CDR1 PRHDT, CDR2 FYEKMQ (reference sequence). The CDR3 here is CASSLLGDSAYEQYF. CDR3 nucleotide sequence: TGTGCCAGCAGCTTATTAGGGGATTCAGCCTACGAGCAGTACTTC.

This clone was counted a few times. The rearrangement links TRBV11-2 to TRBJ2-5; 7 bases agree with TRBD1. The germline V gene encodes CDR1 SGHAT and CDR2 FQNNGV. Trimming took 5 bases from V and 5 from J; bases not matched to a gene: 2. This CDR3 spans 12 amino acids. CDR3 amino acids: CASSPDRETQYF. In DNA form, the CDR3 reads TGTGCCAGCAGCCCGGACAGGGAGACCCAGTACTTC. Variable domain in full (rest from reference TRBV11-2 and TRBJ2-5): EAGVAQSPRYKIIEKRQSVAFWCNPISGHATLYWYQQILGQGPKLLIQFQNNGVVDDSQLPKDRFSAERLKGVDSTLKIQPAKLEDSAVYLCASSPDRETQYFGPGTRLLVL.

This clone was counted between two and nine times. This rearrangement joins TRBV7-9 to TRBJ2-2; D remains unclear. V was clipped by 4 bases and J by 6 bases, with 12 bases between them. The CDR3 has 14 residues. Germline CDR1 reads SEHNR; CDR2 reads FQNEAQ (reference sequence). In DNA form, the CDR3 reads TGTGCCAGCAGCTATAGGAACAACCCCGGGGAGCTGTTTTTT. Its translation: CASSYRNNPGELFF.

The chain couples TRBV28 to TRBJ1-2; D remains unclear. The CDR3 length is 12 residues. Trimming stripped 6 bases from V and 6 bases from J, with 11 bases between. Germline V gene sequence: CDR1 MDHEN, CDR2 SYDVKM. CDR3 DNA sequence: TGTGCCAGCAGCCCCGCCTACGATGGCTACACCTTC. It translates to CASSPAYDGYTF.